This record covers a single TCR beta chain. Its antigen is not known. TEMRA cells underwent FACS enrichment and CD8+ and CD4+ T cells underwent negative isolation. With random hexamers, 0.5 to 1 ug RNA was reverse transcribed. Amplification of TCR beta CDR3 by immunoSEQ multiplex PCR spanned 54 Vbeta and 13 Jbeta. TCRdb reanalysed the immunoSEQ multiplex PCR reads using MiXCR and keeps one entry per CDR3 protein. The data hold hundreds of thousands of distinct CDR3 sequences, with 85% observed a single time. The entry originates in a study of CD8 T cells in Susac syndrome. Points from the study as a whole: The number of individuals included in the study's TCR sequencing and HLA analysis was acknowledged as relatively small.

Sequencing used CD8+ T cells from PBMCs. The sequence was obtained from a human donor with multiple sclerosis.

The DNA of the CDR3 is TGTGCCAGTAGTATAGTAAGGACTGGGGCCAACGTCCTGACTTTC. It encodes CASSIVRTGANVLTF. This chain connects TRBV19 to TRBJ2-6; D not resolved. CDR1 is LNHDA, CDR2 SQIVND, per germline (reference sequence). The CDR3 totals 15 residues. V was pared by 1 base and J by 2 bases, with 6 bases between.